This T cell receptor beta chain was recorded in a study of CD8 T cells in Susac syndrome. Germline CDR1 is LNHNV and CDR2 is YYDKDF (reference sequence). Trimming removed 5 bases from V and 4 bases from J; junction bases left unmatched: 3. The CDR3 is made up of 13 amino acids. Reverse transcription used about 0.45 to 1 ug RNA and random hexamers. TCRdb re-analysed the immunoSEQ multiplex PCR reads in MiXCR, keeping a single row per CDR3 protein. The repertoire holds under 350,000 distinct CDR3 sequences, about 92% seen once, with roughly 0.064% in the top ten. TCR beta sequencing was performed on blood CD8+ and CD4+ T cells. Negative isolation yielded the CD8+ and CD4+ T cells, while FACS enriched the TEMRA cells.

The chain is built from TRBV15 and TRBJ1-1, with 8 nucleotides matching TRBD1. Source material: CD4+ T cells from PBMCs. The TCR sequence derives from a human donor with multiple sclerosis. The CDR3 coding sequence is TGTGCCACCAGCCATACAGGGGGCACTGAAGCTTTCTTT. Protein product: CATSHTGGTEAFF.